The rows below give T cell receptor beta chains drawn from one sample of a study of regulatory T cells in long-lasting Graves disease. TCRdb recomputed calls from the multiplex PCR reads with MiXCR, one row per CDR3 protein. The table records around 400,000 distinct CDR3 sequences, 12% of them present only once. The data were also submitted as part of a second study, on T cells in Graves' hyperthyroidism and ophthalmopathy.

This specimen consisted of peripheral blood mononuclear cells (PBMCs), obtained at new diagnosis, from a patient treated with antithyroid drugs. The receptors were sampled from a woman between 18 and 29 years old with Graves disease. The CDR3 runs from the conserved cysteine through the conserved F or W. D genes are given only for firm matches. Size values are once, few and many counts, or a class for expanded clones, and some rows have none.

CDR3 DNA: TGTGCCAGCAGTTTATGGTTGAGCAATCAGCCCCAGCATTTT
CDR3 protein: CASSLWLSNQPQHF
D gene: .
V gene: TRBV28
J gene: TRBJ1-5
clone size: few

CDR3 DNA: TGTGCCAGCAGCGGGGCAGGGCAGGGGGCGCGGGAGACCCAGTACTTC
CDR3 protein: CASSGAGQGARETQYF
D gene: TRBD1
V gene: TRBV28
J gene: TRBJ2-5
clone size: many

CDR3 DNA: TGCGCCAGCGCGCGAGATTCGAACACCGGGGAGCTGTTTTTT
CDR3 protein: CASARDSNTGELFF
D gene: .
V gene: TRBV5-1
J gene: TRBJ2-2
clone size: many

CDR3 DNA: TGTGCCAGTAATCATTTGGATTTCGGGATTCAGGCTGAAGCTTTCTTT
CDR3 protein: CASNHLDFGIQAEAFF
D gene: .
V gene: TRBV19
J gene: TRBJ1-1
clone size: many

CDR3 DNA: TGCAGTGCTAGTCTGGGGGCCTACAATGAGCAGTTCTTC
CDR3 protein: CSASLGAYNEQFF
D gene: .
V gene: TRBV20-1
J gene: TRBJ2-1
clone size: many

CDR3 DNA: TGTGCCAGCAGCTTAGTTCAGAACAATGAGCAGTTCTTC
CDR3 protein: CASSLVQNNEQFF
D gene: .
V gene: TRBV5-5
J gene: TRBJ2-1
clone size: many

CDR3 DNA: TGTGCCACCAAGCCCCAAACAAGCGGACTAGCGGGAGGCCCTCAAACCCCCCGGGGTACGCAGTATTTT
CDR3 protein: CATKPQTSGLAGGPQTPRGTQYF
D gene: TRBD2
V gene: TRBV10-3
J gene: TRBJ2-3
clone size: .

CDR3 DNA: TGTGCCAGCAGTTCCGGACTAGCGGGGTTCCACCGACAGGATGAGCAGTTCTTC
CDR3 protein: CASSSGLAGFHRQDEQFF
D gene: TRBD2
V gene: TRBV12-3/TRBV12-4
J gene: TRBJ2-1
clone size: few

CDR3 DNA: TGTGCCAGCTCGGAAGGAGGGGTGTTTGATGGCTACACCTTC
CDR3 protein: CASSEGGVFDGYTF
D gene: .
V gene: TRBV18
J gene: TRBJ1-2
clone size: many

CDR3 DNA: TGCAGTGCTAGAGTGACTAGCGGGGGCTCTCTTGCGCAGTATTTT
CDR3 protein: CSARVTSGGSLAQYF
D gene: TRBD2
V gene: TRBV20-1
J gene: TRBJ2-3
clone size: many

CDR3 DNA: TGTGCCATCAGTGAGTCGACACACTCAAATGAAAAACTGTTTTTT
CDR3 protein: CAISESTHSNEKLFF
D gene: .
V gene: TRBV10-3
J gene: TRBJ1-4
clone size: many

CDR3 DNA: TGTGCCAGCAGCTCCGGGACTAATGGCTACACCTTC
CDR3 protein: CASSSGTNGYTF
D gene: .
V gene: TRBV7-2
J gene: TRBJ1-2
clone size: many

CDR3 DNA: TGCAGTGCTAGACCCCACGGGGAGCTGTTTTTT
CDR3 protein: CSARPHGELFF
D gene: .
V gene: TRBV20-1
J gene: TRBJ2-2
clone size: many

CDR3 DNA: TGTGCCAGCGGAATTACTGGGGCGCCGACCTATGGCTACACCTTC
CDR3 protein: CASGITGAPTYGYTF
D gene: .
V gene: TRBV6-1
J gene: TRBJ1-2
clone size: many

CDR3 DNA: TGCGCCAGCAGCCAAGTCCCGACAGTTGGAATCAATGAGCAGTTCTTC
CDR3 protein: CASSQVPTVGINEQFF
D gene: .
V gene: TRBV4-3
J gene: TRBJ2-1
clone size: .

CDR3 DNA: TGTGCCAGCAGCTTGGTTGGACAGGGAGGAGAGACCCAGTACTTC
CDR3 protein: CASSLVGQGGETQYF
D gene: TRBD1
V gene: TRBV5-5
J gene: TRBJ2-5
clone size: many

CDR3 DNA: TGTGCCATTCCGGGACGTTTAAACACCGGGGAGCTGTTTTTT
CDR3 protein: CAIPGRLNTGELFF
D gene: .
V gene: TRBV28
J gene: TRBJ2-2
clone size: many

CDR3 DNA: TGTGCCAGCAGCTTTACGGGGTGGAGCACCGGGGAGCTGTTTTTT
CDR3 protein: CASSFTGWSTGELFF
D gene: .
V gene: TRBV7-6
J gene: TRBJ2-2
clone size: many

CDR3 DNA: TGTGCCAGCTCACCTCTCCCTATCCGGGGGCGAAACTATGGCTACACCTTC
CDR3 protein: CASSPLPIRGRNYGYTF
D gene: .
V gene: TRBV18
J gene: TRBJ1-2
clone size: many

CDR3 DNA: TGTGCCAGCAGCTTAGCTCCCCCTAGGGACAGGGTTTTTGAAAAACTGTTTTTT
CDR3 protein: CASSLAPPRDRVFEKLFF
D gene: TRBD1
V gene: TRBV7-2
J gene: TRBJ1-4
clone size: .

CDR3 DNA: TGTGCCACCGGGACAGGGGCCGGGGAGCTGTTTTTT
CDR3 protein: CATGTGAGELFF
D gene: TRBD1
V gene: TRBV28
J gene: TRBJ2-2
clone size: many

CDR3 DNA: TGTGCCACCAGCGCCGGACTAGCGGGCTCCTACAATGAGCAGTTCTTC
CDR3 protein: CATSAGLAGSYNEQFF
D gene: TRBD2
V gene: TRBV15
J gene: TRBJ2-1
clone size: few

CDR3 DNA: TGTGCAGACACAGGTAACACTGAAGCTTTCTTT
CDR3 protein: CADTGNTEAFF
D gene: .
V gene: TRBV2
J gene: TRBJ1-1
clone size: many

CDR3 DNA: TGCGCCAGCAGCCAAGAATGGGAGGGACATTCACCCCTCCACTTT
CDR3 protein: CASSQEWEGHSPLHF
D gene: .
V gene: TRBV4-1
J gene: TRBJ1-6
clone size: .

CDR3 DNA: TGTGCCAGCAGCCAATTACCGAGCTCTGGAAACACCATATATTTT
CDR3 protein: CASSQLPSSGNTIYF
D gene: .
V gene: TRBV3-1
J gene: TRBJ1-3
clone size: many

CDR3 DNA: TGCAGTGCTTCGCGGTGGGACACTGAAGCTTTCTTT
CDR3 protein: CSASRWDTEAFF
D gene: .
V gene: TRBV20-1
J gene: TRBJ1-1
clone size: many

CDR3 DNA: TGTGCCGCCCGCGGGGGGAGAGGCTACACCTTC
CDR3 protein: CAARGGRGYTF
D gene: .
V gene: TRBV19
J gene: TRBJ1-2
clone size: .

CDR3 DNA: TGTGCCAGCAGCTTAGACCGGGGGGGCTCCGGAAACACCATATATTTT
CDR3 protein: CASSLDRGGSGNTIYF
D gene: .
V gene: TRBV7-2
J gene: TRBJ1-3
clone size: .

CDR3 DNA: TGTGCCAGCAGCCTCCGGGGAACCCTAGCGGGGGGGCGCAATGAGCAGTTCTTC
CDR3 protein: CASSLRGTLAGGRNEQFF
D gene: TRBD2
V gene: TRBV7-2
J gene: TRBJ2-1
clone size: many

CDR3 DNA: TGTGCCAGCAGTTTACGCGGGTGGAACACCGGGGAGCTGTTTTTT
CDR3 protein: CASSLRGWNTGELFF
D gene: .
V gene: TRBV12-3/TRBV12-4
J gene: TRBJ2-2
clone size: many

CDR3 DNA: TGCAGTGCTACCCGGAACACGGACCAGCCCCAGCATTTT
CDR3 protein: CSATRNTDQPQHF
D gene: .
V gene: TRBV20-1
J gene: TRBJ1-5
clone size: .

CDR3 DNA: TGTGCCAGCAGCGTATCGTCAGACACAGATACGCAGTATTTT
CDR3 protein: CASSVSSDTDTQYF
D gene: .
V gene: TRBV9
J gene: TRBJ2-3
clone size: few

CDR3 DNA: TGTGCCAGCAGCCAAGTTACGGGGATTGTCAATCAGCCCCAGCATTTT
CDR3 protein: CASSQVTGIVNQPQHF
D gene: .
V gene: TRBV4-1
J gene: TRBJ1-5
clone size: many

CDR3 DNA: TGTGCCAGCAGTACGGACACCGCCGCCCTATATTTT
CDR3 protein: CASSTDTAALYF
D gene: .
V gene: TRBV12-3/TRBV12-4
J gene: TRBJ1-3
clone size: many

CDR3 DNA: TGTGCCAGCAGCCAAGATACCGGGAATACGCAGTATTTT
CDR3 protein: CASSQDTGNTQYF
D gene: .
V gene: TRBV14
J gene: TRBJ2-3
clone size: .

CDR3 DNA: TGTGCCAGTAGTCCCCACCCAGGGGGCAGAGATGGCTACACCTTC
CDR3 protein: CASSPHPGGRDGYTF
D gene: TRBD1
V gene: TRBV19
J gene: TRBJ1-2
clone size: few

CDR3 DNA: TGTGCCAGCAGTCCCTCGGACAGGACGGTAGAGACGCAGTATTTT
CDR3 protein: CASSPSDRTVETQYF
D gene: TRBD1
V gene: TRBV6-2/TRBV6-3
J gene: TRBJ2-3
clone size: many

CDR3 DNA: TGTGCCAGCAGTCCTGGGGGATTTTATGGCTACACCTTC
CDR3 protein: CASSPGGFYGYTF
D gene: .
V gene: TRBV6-1
J gene: TRBJ1-2
clone size: many

CDR3 DNA: TGTGCCAGCAGTTCCGAGCTCGGGGGTCGAGTACAGCCCCAGCATTTT
CDR3 protein: CASSSELGGRVQPQHF
D gene: .
V gene: TRBV12-3/TRBV12-4
J gene: TRBJ1-5
clone size: .

CDR3 DNA: TGTGCCAGCAGTTCCAGGGACTTCTACGAGCAGTACTTC
CDR3 protein: CASSSRDFYEQYF
D gene: .
V gene: TRBV28
J gene: TRBJ2-7
clone size: many

CDR3 DNA: TGTGCCAGTAGTACCGGACAGGGCCCTCAGCCCCAGCATTTT
CDR3 protein: CASSTGQGPQPQHF
D gene: TRBD1
V gene: TRBV19
J gene: TRBJ1-5
clone size: few

CDR3 DNA: TGTGCCAGCTCAGAGACGGGAGGGGGCCCTTACAATGAGCAGTTCTTC
CDR3 protein: CASSETGGGPYNEQFF
D gene: .
V gene: TRBV18
J gene: TRBJ2-1
clone size: .

CDR3 DNA: TGTGCCAGCAGTTTTGACAGGGGAATCGGCTACACCTTC
CDR3 protein: CASSFDRGIGYTF
D gene: TRBD1
V gene: TRBV27
J gene: TRBJ1-2
clone size: many

CDR3 DNA: TGTGCCAGCAGCCAGGGACTAACCGTAACCGGGGAGCTGTTTTTT
CDR3 protein: CASSQGLTVTGELFF
D gene: TRBD2
V gene: TRBV11-2
J gene: TRBJ2-2
clone size: few

CDR3 DNA: TGCAGCCACTCACAGGGCCTCTCTGGGGCCAACGTCCTGACTTTC
CDR3 protein: CSHSQGLSGANVLTF
D gene: .
V gene: TRBV29-1
J gene: TRBJ2-6
clone size: .

CDR3 DNA: TGTGCCAGCAGCCTTTCTACCGAGTACCTAAGGGGGGCCACAGATACGCAGTATTTT
CDR3 protein: CASSLSTEYLRGATDTQYF
D gene: .
V gene: TRBV7-3
J gene: TRBJ2-3
clone size: many

CDR3 DNA: TGTGCCAGCAGCCCGTATAGCAATCAGCCCCAGCATTTT
CDR3 protein: CASSPYSNQPQHF
D gene: .
V gene: TRBV7-2
J gene: TRBJ1-5
clone size: many

CDR3 DNA: TGTGCCAGCAGCACAGGGCCGACTAATGAAAAACTGTTTTTT
CDR3 protein: CASSTGPTNEKLFF
D gene: .
V gene: TRBV13
J gene: TRBJ1-4
clone size: .

CDR3 DNA: TGTGCCAGCAGCGAAAGACAGGTTGGTTTGGGCACTGAAGCTTTCTTT
CDR3 protein: CASSERQVGLGTEAFF
D gene: .
V gene: TRBV11-1
J gene: TRBJ1-1
clone size: .

CDR3 DNA: TGCAGCACCCATGGGTTGAGTTCAGTTTACTCCTACAATGAGCAGTTCTTC
CDR3 protein: CSTHGLSSVYSYNEQFF
D gene: .
V gene: TRBV29-1
J gene: TRBJ2-1
clone size: many